The rows below give T cell receptor beta chains drawn from one sample of a study of T cells expressing NK-cell markers. TCRdb reanalyzed the 5' RACE reads, giving one entry per CDR3 protein sequence and no DNA. Its table lists about 550,000 distinct CDR3 sequences. Sequencing input: blood T cells: a sorted CD56 or NKG2C T cell subset, CD4+ or CD8+ T cells, or bulk PBMC T cells (not recorded which). These receptor sequences come from a man aged 18 to 30 in good health. Each CDR3 is given with its conserved first and last residue.

len	v_gene	j_gene	CDR3aa
11	TRBV20-1	TRBJ2-5	CSRRRQETQYF
14	TRBV20-1	TRBJ2-1	CSARISGLYNEQFF
16	TRBV6-5	TRBJ1-5	CASSYGDRHSNQPQHF
15	TRBV11-2	TRBJ2-2	CASSVGTLGTGELFF
17	TRBV20-1	TRBJ2-1	CSTTRELAGGFYNEQFF
15	TRBV2	TRBJ2-1	CASSETLAASNEQFF
17	TRBV4-2	TRBJ2-2	CASSQEMGNSWTGELFF
17	TRBV24-1	TRBJ2-3	CATSDPPPGGVTDTQYF
16	TRBV20-1	TRBJ1-1	CSAPEGIPKSNTEAFF
15	TRBV6-5	TRBJ1-1	CASSYERTGSTEAFF
14	TRBV20-1	TRBJ1-2	CSARDLQGTDGYTF
17	TRBV6-1	TRBJ1-5	CASSRTRPQGSNQPQHF
20	TRBV9	TRBJ2-3	CASSPGLAGGPQLKTDTQYF
14	TRBV12-3/TRBV12-4	TRBJ1-5	CASSLDSPNQPQHF
16	TRBV7-9	TRBJ2-3	CASSSPGLAGPNTQYF
14	TRBV24-1	TRBJ2-2	CATKDRGNTGELFF
16	TRBV9	TRBJ2-1	CASSLPSGIPNNEQFF
13	TRBV27	TRBJ2-1	CASSLAGLYEQFF
13	TRBV5-6	TRBJ1-4	CASSVRGEEKLFF
15	TRBV27	TRBJ2-7	CASRLTSGGIYEQYF
15	TRBV5-1	TRBJ1-1	CASSSEVPGQGEAFF
14	TRBV20-1	TRBJ2-2	CSAPDRTNTGELFF
14	TRBV5-6	TRBJ2-7	CASSLLPDSDEQYF
13	TRBV6-5	TRBJ2-4	CASSYGASNIQYF
11	TRBV10-3	TRBJ2-2	CAMAAGGELFF
14	TRBV10-2	TRBJ2-1	CASSTGVIRGEQFF
15	TRBV12-3/TRBV12-4	TRBJ2-2	CASSPTGQGAGELFF
14	TRBV6-1	TRBJ2-7	CASSQGTGGHEQYF
13	TRBV20-1	TRBJ2-5	CSARRTGLETQYF
14	TRBV4-2	TRBJ2-2	CASSQLQGAGELFF
13	TRBV14	TRBJ2-2	CASSPLASGELFF
15	TRBV5-5	TRBJ1-2	CASSLSDRSNYGYTF
13	TRBV29-1	TRBJ2-7	CSVKSGELYEQYF
11	TRBV2	TRBJ1-6	CASRWTSPLHF
14	TRBV10-3	TRBJ2-3	CAIKFDLSTDTQYF
15	TRBV7-6	TRBJ2-1	CASSFWDQTYNEQFF
14	TRBV12-3/TRBV12-4	TRBJ2-7	CASIQDRSSYEQYF
16	TRBV4-1	TRBJ2-1	CASSQSDRGLYNEQFF
11	TRBV10-3	TRBJ1-3	CACGGGNTIYF
14	TRBV12-3/TRBV12-4	TRBJ2-1	CASSLPRGGNEQFF
16	TRBV7-2	TRBJ2-3	CASSSSSATSTDTQYF
13	TRBV20-1	TRBJ2-1	CSAFRTEYNEQFF
16	TRBV5-1	TRBJ2-3	CASSPGLAGRTDTQYF
17	TRBV7-2	TRBJ2-5	CASRPAIGLAGGETQYF
13	TRBV20-1	TRBJ1-1	CSARDPGGYEAFF
18	TRBV7-9	TRBJ2-1	CASSLDSPAGRAYNEQFF
15	TRBV27	TRBJ1-5	CASSLSFSSNQPQHF